The T cell receptor (beta chain) under discussion was sequenced for a study of blood T cell repertoires in COVID-19. This table comes from immunoSEQ multiplex PCR, and its TCRdb copy is limited to in-frame clones, with some not included. This sample has some 240,000 clones; about 90% occur once, and the top ten carry roughly 7.8%. This clonotype was obtained from a man aged 55 to 69 who had recovered from COVID-19. The sample taken for sequencing was peripheral blood.

The CDR3 region is CASGSGQEQETQYF. DNA for the CDR3: TGTGCTAGTGGTTCGGGACAGGAGCAAGAGACCCAGTACTTC. V and J are TRBV12-5 and TRBJ2-5; TRBD1 agrees at 8 bases. Trimming removed 4 bases from V and 2 bases from J; junction bases left unmatched: 3. Germline CDR1 LGHNT, CDR2 FRNRAP. The CDR3 loop spans 14 amino acids. Based on the CDR3 plus reference TRBV12-5 and TRBJ2-5, the full variable domain is DARVTQTPRHKVTEMGQEVTMRCQPILGHNTVFWYRQTMMQGLELLAYFRNRAPLDDSGMPKDRFSAEMPDATLATLKIQPSEPRDSAVYFCASGSGQEQETQYFGPGTRLLVL.